These 27 T cell receptor beta chains were all obtained from the same sample, sequenced in a study of blood T cell repertoires in COVID-19 (dated by TCRdb to about 2020). The library was prepared using the immunoSEQ multiplex PCR assay. Entries here come from immuneACCESS through TCRdb and include only in-frame sequences with V and J called. Some clones fail to appear in such tables; in the studies checked, an unresolved V gene covers under half of the shortfall, and the cause of the remainder is unknown. The sample yields about 430,000 clones; about 88% were counted once. The ten top clones hold roughly 1.4% of the sample. Sequencing was performed on PBMCs or T cells enriched from blood (not recorded which). The origin of the receptors is a young woman who had been exposed to COVID-19.

The chain carries TRBV7-2 and TRBJ2-7, with D possibly being TRBD1 (5 bases). The CDR3 covers 16 residues. Trimming took off 2 bases at V and 5 bases at J, with 19 bases between the two ends. Germline V gene sequence: CDR1 SGHTA, CDR2 FQGNSA. The CDR3: CASSLFDVGRVDEQYF. CDR3 bases: TGTGCCAGCAGCTTATTTGATGTGGGCAGGGTCGACGAGCAGTACTTC.

The chain couples TRBV11-2 to TRBJ2-6, with D tentatively TRBD1 (6 bases). Germline V gene sequence: CDR1 SGHAT, CDR2 FQNNGV. The CDR3 consists of 15 residues. Trimming took 7 bases from V and 0 from J, leaving 10 bases between them. This CDR3 reads CASMDSSSGANVLTF. CDR3 sequence (DNA): TGTGCCAGCATGGACAGCAGCTCTGGGGCCAACGTCCTGACTTTC.

The chain carries TRBV14 and TRBJ2-7; D is unresolved. Germline CDR1 SGHDN, CDR2 FVKESK. Between the trimmed V and J ends, which lost 4 bases and 3 bases, there was a span of 10 bases. The CDR3 is made up of 13 amino acids. CDR3 DNA sequence: TGTGCCAGCAGCCTCACCAGGTTCTACGAGCAGTACTTC. Translated: CASSLTRFYEQYF.

The rearrangement joins TRBV21-1 to TRBJ2-1; TRBD1, the table's D call, was not compared with the DNA. TRBV21-1 is labeled a pseudogene. There are 12 residues in the CDR3. The CDR3: CASSKVEGAGFF. The CDR3 DNA reads TGTGCCAGCAGCAAAGTAGAGGGGGCCGGGTTCTTC.

This clone was observed once. CDR3 loop: CASSTGTPGGELFF. Here the CDR3 DNA reads TGTGCCAGCAGCACCGGGACCCCGGGAGGTGAGCTGTTTTTT. V is TRBV5-4 and J is TRBJ2-2, with 7 nucleotides matching TRBD2. Germline trimming cut 4 bases from V and 11 bases from J; bases unmatched to any gene: 11. From germline, CDR1 is SGHNT and CDR2 YYREEE (reference sequence). The CDR3 has 14 residues.

The chain links TRBV14 to TRBJ1-6, with 7 bases aligning to TRBD1. Trimming at V came to 1 base and at J to 7 bases, leaving 1 base not matched to a gene. The CDR3 has 14 amino acids. Per germline, CDR1 SGHDN and CDR2 FVKESK. In DNA form, the CDR3 reads TGTGCCAGCAGCCAAGCACAGGGGAATTCACCCCTCCACTTT. It codes for CASSQAQGNSPLHF. Looking up the rest from reference TRBV14 and TRBJ1-6 gives the full variable domain: EAGVTQFPSHSVIEKGQTVTLRCDPISGHDNLYWYRRVMGKEIKFLLHFVKESKQDESGMPNNRFLAERTGGTYSTLKVQPAELEDSGVYFCASSQAQGNSPLHFGNGTRLTVT.

V is TRBV18 and J is TRBJ1-2, with 8 bases identical to TRBD1. V shed 3 bases and J 4 bases; nucleotides not matched to a gene: 7. Per the germline V gene, CDR1 is KGHSH and CDR2 is LQKENI. The CDR3 sequence is 15 residues long. Here the CDR3 reads CASSPPTGGIYGYTF. CDR3 bases: TGTGCCAGCTCACCCCCCACAGGGGGTATCTATGGCTACACCTTC.

The V call is TRBV27, the J call TRBJ2-2; 15 positions match TRBD2. V was clipped by 10 bases and J by 6 bases; unmatched bases: 6. Germline CDR1 MNHEY, CDR2 SMNVEV (reference sequence). There are 15 residues in the CDR3. The CDR3 nucleotides read TGTGCCATTCCCCGGACTAGCGGGAGGGCCGGGGAGCTGTTTTTT. Translating it yields CAIPRTSGRAGELFF.

The V gene is TRBV6-5, the J gene TRBJ1-3, with D uncertain. The CDR3 covers 15 residues. V was trimmed by 2 bases and J by 0 bases, leaving 8 bases between them. Per germline, CDR1 MNHEY and CDR2 SVGAGI. CDR3 sequence: CASSYSPNSGNTIYF. CDR3 nucleotides: TGTGCCAGCAGTTACAGCCCGAACTCTGGAAACACCATATATTTT.

The V call is TRBV11-2, the J call TRBJ1-3; 8 bases align to TRBD1. V lost 3 bases, J lost 8 bases, and 9 bases stayed unmatched. From germline, CDR1 is SGHAT and CDR2 FQNNGV. The CDR3 is 15 amino acids. The CDR3 here is CASSFTGTGLDTIYF. The CDR3, as DNA: TGTGCCAGCAGCTTCACCGGGACAGGTCTGGACACCATATATTTT. Full variable domain (outside the CDR3, taken from reference TRBV11-2 and TRBJ1-3): EAGVAQSPRYKIIEKRQSVAFWCNPISGHATLYWYQQILGQGPKLLIQFQNNGVVDDSQLPKDRFSAERLKGVDSTLKIQPAKLEDSAVYLCASSFTGTGLDTIYFGEGSWLTVV.

The rearrangement links TRBV7-2 to TRBJ2-7; D ambiguous. The germline V and J ends were trimmed by 3 bases and 1 base, with 10 bases remaining between them. Germline CDR1 is SGHTA and CDR2 is FQGNSA. The CDR3 extends over 14 amino acids. The CDR3 nucleotides read TGTGCCAGCAGCTTTGGCAGGCCTTCCTACGAGCAGTACTTC. Translated, it gives CASSFGRPSYEQYF.

This clone is a singleton in its sample. This chain connects TRBV28 to TRBJ1-1; no firm D call. Germline lookup yields CDR1 MDHEN and CDR2 SYDVKM. The CDR3 contains 12 residues. V was shortened by 2 bases and J by 7 bases, with 8 bases between the two germline ends. The CDR3 DNA reads as TGTGCCAGCAGTTTACCAGACTATGAAGCTTTCTTT. Its translation is CASSLPDYEAFF.

This sequence joins TRBV27 and TRBJ2-3, with D maybe TRBD2 (5 bases). Germline V CDR1 and CDR2: MNHEY, SMNVEV (reference sequence). V was cut by 3 bases and J by 6 bases, with 7 bases left in between. The CDR3 is made up of 12 amino acids. CDR3 region: CASSFGGDTQYF. CDR3 bases: TGTGCCAGCAGTTTCGGCGGGGATACGCAGTATTTT.

The chain recombines TRBV19 with TRBJ2-1, with 8 nucleotides matching TRBD1. CDR3 length: 14 residues. Germline-derived CDR1 and CDR2 are LNHDA and SQIVND (reference sequence). Unmatched junction bases numbered 3, after V lost 1 base and J lost 7 bases. CDR3 sequence: CASSIGQGANEQFF. CDR3 sequence (DNA): TGTGCCAGTAGTATAGGGCAGGGGGCGAATGAGCAGTTCTTC.

This chain uses TRBV10-3 with TRBJ1-1; 8 bases fit TRBD1. The ends lost 5 bases at V and 1 base at J; junction bases unmatched: 3. The germline gives CDR1 ENHRY, CDR2 SYGVKD. The CDR3 extends over 14 amino acids. This chain's CDR3 is CAISWTGSNTEAFF. CDR3 DNA sequence: TGTGCCATCAGTTGGACAGGGTCGAACACTGAAGCTTTCTTT.

V usage is TRBV27 and J usage is TRBJ2-1, with 9 bases aligning to TRBD2. Trimming cost V 5 bases and J 2 bases; bases outside gene matches: 4. Germline CDR1 reads MNHEY; CDR2 reads SMNVEV (reference sequence). This CDR3 is 15 amino acids long. CDR3 in amino acids: CASSDGTSPYNEQFF. The CDR3 nucleotides are TGTGCCAGCAGTGACGGGACTAGCCCCTACAATGAGCAGTTCTTC.

J is TRBJ2-5 and V is TRBV7-9; TRBD1 aligns across 7 bases. Trimming at V came to 1 base and at J to 3 bases, leaving 5 bases not matched to a gene. The CDR3 spans 15 residues. Germline assignment: CDR1 SEHNR and CDR2 FQNEAQ (reference sequence). The CDR3 coding sequence is TGTGCCAGCAGCTTAGTTTCCGGGACAGAAGAGACCCAGTACTTC. Translation gives CASSLVSGTEETQYF.

V and J are TRBV27 and TRBJ2-1; 11 positions match TRBD2. V gave up 5 bases and J gave up 7 bases; unmatched junction bases: 7. The germline CDR1 and CDR2 sequences are MNHEY and SMNVEV (reference sequence). This CDR3 comprises 15 residues. CDR3 protein: CASSKTSGGLNEQFF. In nucleotides, the CDR3 is TGTGCCAGCAGTAAAACTAGCGGGGGACTAAATGAGCAGTTCTTC.

This chain connects TRBV6-5 to TRBJ2-7; 9 nucleotides match TRBD2. CDR3 length equals 14 residues. Germline CDR1 is MNHEY and CDR2 is SVGAGI. J was trimmed by 3 bases and V by 6 bases; bases with no gene match: 6. For the CDR3, the DNA is TGTGCCAGCAGCGGACTAGCGTCAGACTACGAGCAGTACTTC. Translated: CASSGLASDYEQYF.

V gene TRBV19 combines with J gene TRBJ2-3; 11 bases agree with TRBD2. CDR1 and CDR2 from the germline V gene are LNHDA and SQIVND (reference sequence). J lost 3 bases, V lost 5 bases, and 10 bases had no gene match. This CDR3 region has 17 residues. The DNA of the CDR3 is TGTGCCAGTAGTCTCAAAAACAGGACTAGCGGGACAGATACGCAGTATTTT. Residues: CASSLKNRTSGTDTQYF. Full variable domain (rest looked up from reference TRBV19 and TRBJ2-3): DGGITQSPKYLFRKEGQNVTLSCEQNLNHDAMYWYRQDPGQGLRLIYYSQIVNDFQKGDIAEGYSVSREKKESFPLTVTSAQKNPTAFYLCASSLKNRTSGTDTQYFGPGTRLTVL.

The chain employs TRBV5-4 and TRBJ2-1, with 10 nucleotides matching TRBD2. Germline V CDR1 and CDR2: SGHNT, YYREEE (reference sequence). This CDR3 has 16 amino acids. With 4 bases clipped from V and 3 bases from J, the junction kept 7 bases outside the gene matches. CDR3 nucleotides: TGTGCCAGCAGCGTGAAGAGCGGGAGGGTCTACAATGAGCAGTTCTTC. Protein product: CASSVKSGRVYNEQFF.

This chain links TRBV11-2 with TRBJ2-5; 8 positions agree with TRBD2. From germline, CDR1 is SGHAT and CDR2 FQNNGV. The CDR3 spans 15 residues. With 5 bases clipped from V and 4 bases from J, the junction kept 9 bases outside the gene matches. The CDR3 protein is CASSRSGGVVETQYF. The CDR3 DNA is TGTGCCAGCAGCAGAAGCGGGGGAGTGGTAGAGACCCAGTACTTC.

The rearrangement uses TRBV4-2 and TRBJ2-7, with D unclear. CDR1 and CDR2 from the germline V gene are LGHNA and YNFKEQ. With 3 bases removed from V and 2 bases from J, the gap between germline ends came to 11 bases. This CDR3 contains 14 residues. CDR3 in DNA: TGTGCCAGCAGCCAGGAAGCTAGTACCTACGAGCAGTACTTC. Amino acid sequence: CASSQEASTYEQYF.

The genes are TRBV28 and TRBJ1-6, with D hard to call. Germline CDR1 is MDHEN and CDR2 is SYDVKM. The CDR3 consists of 14 residues. Trimming cost V 4 bases and J 8 bases, with 12 bases left between them. The CDR3 DNA reads as TGTGCCAGCAGTTCGCCCGCGAGGGATTCACCCCTCCACTTT. Translating gives CASSSPARDSPLHF.

The chain combines TRBV27 with TRBJ2-7; no reliable D call. Germline-derived CDR1 and CDR2 are MNHEY and SMNVEV (reference sequence). The CDR3 sequence is 13 residues long. V was pared by 6 bases and J by 4 bases, with 13 bases between. The CDR3 is CASSISRQYEQYF. Here the CDR3 DNA reads TGTGCCAGCAGCATTAGTCGCCAATACGAGCAGTACTTC.

The chain couples TRBV5-1 to TRBJ2-3; a weak D match, TRBD2 (5 bases). CDR3 length: 13 amino acids. Trimming removed 7 bases at V and 6 bases at J, with 15 bases between. CDR1 and CDR2 (germline): SGHRS, YFSETQ. The CDR3 coding sequence is TGCGCCAGCTCGTCGGTCGGGGTTGATACGCAGTATTTT. Residues: CASSSVGVDTQYF.

This clone came up once. The J gene is TRBJ1-1, the V gene TRBV12-3 or TRBV12-4; D gene unclear. Between the trimmed V and J ends, which lost 2 bases and 4 bases, there was a span of 8 bases. The CDR3 is 13 residues long. CDR3 sequence: CASSLTTSTEAFF. For the CDR3, the DNA is TGTGCCAGCAGTTTAACAACCAGCACTGAAGCTTTCTTT.